This T cell receptor (beta chain) was obtained from a study of blood T cells in healthy people across ages. Notes on the study in general: Compared with aged donors, long-lived donors showed fewer expanded clones, suggesting selection.

Per sample, at least 6 micrograms of total RNA were extracted. Comment on this clonotype: Its antigen is currently unknown.

A sample-barcoded 5' primer and a J-beta primer mix were used in a second PCR of roughly 6 to 12 cycles. CDR3-containing paired-end reads numbered at least 2.5 million in each sample. One entry per CDR3 protein results from TCRdb running MiXCR on the 5' RACE reads. The sample has roughly 1,000,000 distinct CDR3 sequences; 20% to 25% are singletons. Trimming cost V 6 bases and J 5 bases, with 13 bases left between them. This CDR3 region has 13 residues. Germline V lookup: CDR1 ENHRY, CDR2 SYGVKD. These data also formed part of another study, on T cells of mothers and their children. That investigation notes: RNA that had been extracted went wholly into cDNA synthesis, at roughly 1.5 ug per 15 ul.

This receptor was identified in a girl aged 2-10 years in good health. The chain recombines TRBV10-3 with TRBJ2-5, with TRBD2 as a possible D gene (5 bases). The source material was blood. CDR3 sequence reads: CAIRIEGWETQYF. In nucleotides, the CDR3 is TGTGCCATCAGAATTGAGGGTTGGGAGACCCAGTACTTC.